This is a list of T cell receptor beta chains from one sample in a study of cytomegalovirus exposure and HLA in healthy donors. Repertoires were generated with immunoSEQ multiplex PCR, while TCRdb's copy carries only in-frame clones and drops some. Of approximately 140,000 clones in the sample, roughly 76% were seen once. The sample taken for sequencing was PBMCs. The receptors stem from a man aged 18 to 30 in good health and CMV-seronegative. The CDR3 runs from the conserved cysteine through the conserved F or W. A D gene is named only where the DNA matches it firmly. Size values are once, few and many counts, or a class for expanded clones, and some rows have none.

CDR3 length: 18; clone size: -; V gene: TRBV5-4; D gene: TRBD2; J gene: TRBJ2-5; CDR3 protein: CASSLPGTSGSWSETQYF; CDR3 DNA: TGTGCCAGCAGCTTGCCCGGGACTAGCGGGAGCTGGTCAGAGACCCAGTACTTC
CDR3 length: 11; clone size: -; V gene: TRBV29-1; D gene: -; J gene: TRBJ2-7; CDR3 protein: CSVVAIYEQYF; CDR3 DNA: TGCAGCGTTGTTGCGATATACGAGCAGTACTTC
CDR3 length: 17; clone size: -; V gene: TRBV19; D gene: -; J gene: TRBJ2-1; CDR3 protein: CASSIISGPGPYNEQFF; CDR3 DNA: TGTGCCAGTAGTATAATATCAGGGCCAGGACCCTACAATGAGCAGTTCTTC
CDR3 length: 16; clone size: -; V gene: TRBV19; D gene: -; J gene: TRBJ1-5; CDR3 protein: CASSIGSRGSNQPQHF; CDR3 DNA: TGTGCCAGTAGTATAGGGTCCCGGGGGAGCAATCAGCCCCAGCATTTT
CDR3 length: 19; clone size: -; V gene: TRBV19; D gene: -; J gene: TRBJ2-2; CDR3 protein: CASSNGFGGTEVYTGELFF; CDR3 DNA: TGTGCCAGTAGTAACGGGTTTGGAGGAACCGAGGTTTACACCGGGGAGCTGTTTTTT
CDR3 length: 13; clone size: once; V gene: TRBV9; D gene: TRBD1; J gene: TRBJ2-7; CDR3 protein: CASSLDRGYEQYF; CDR3 DNA: TGTGCCAGCAGCTTGGACAGGGGCTACGAGCAGTACTTC
CDR3 length: 17; clone size: -; V gene: TRBV5-1; D gene: TRBD2; J gene: TRBJ2-1; CDR3 protein: CASSLTGGDYSYNEQFF; CDR3 DNA: TGCGCCAGCAGCTTGACGGGAGGAGACTATTCCTACAATGAGCAGTTCTTC
CDR3 length: 14; clone size: -; V gene: TRBV25-1; D gene: TRBD2; J gene: TRBJ2-1; CDR3 protein: CASSHSGVDNEQFF; CDR3 DNA: TGTGCCAGCTCTCATAGCGGGGTCGACAATGAGCAGTTCTTC
CDR3 length: 15; clone size: -; V gene: TRBV19; D gene: -; J gene: TRBJ1-1; CDR3 protein: CASTTWAGRATEAFF; CDR3 DNA: TGTGCCAGTACCACCTGGGCGGGGCGGGCAACTGAAGCTTTCTTT
CDR3 length: 16; clone size: -; V gene: TRBV30; D gene: TRBD1; J gene: TRBJ1-2; CDR3 protein: CAWFLYNRDRAYGYTF; CDR3 DNA: TGTGCCTGGTTTCTGTATAATCGGGACAGGGCTTATGGCTACACCTTC
CDR3 length: 14; clone size: -; V gene: TRBV7-9; D gene: -; J gene: TRBJ1-4; CDR3 protein: CASSLSFGQEQLFF; CDR3 DNA: TGTGCCAGCAGCTTATCCTTTGGGCAGGAACAACTGTTTTTT
CDR3 length: 16; clone size: -; V gene: TRBV4-2; D gene: TRBD2; J gene: TRBJ2-3; CDR3 protein: CASSQGDSGGADTQYF; CDR3 DNA: TGTGCCAGCAGCCAAGGGGATAGCGGGGGGGCAGATACGCAGTATTTT
CDR3 length: 18; clone size: -; V gene: TRBV6-1; D gene: TRBD1; J gene: TRBJ1-5; CDR3 protein: CASSEALRGTGGSQPQHF; CDR3 DNA: TGTGCCAGCAGTGAAGCGCTTCGAGGGACAGGAGGAAGCCAGCCCCAGCATTTT
CDR3 length: 16; clone size: -; V gene: TRBV2; D gene: TRBD1; J gene: TRBJ2-1; CDR3 protein: CASSEGQGFNGNEQFF; CDR3 DNA: TGTGCCAGCAGTGAAGGACAGGGGTTCAATGGGAATGAGCAGTTCTTC
CDR3 length: 16; clone size: few; V gene: TRBV9; D gene: TRBD1; J gene: TRBJ1-1; CDR3 protein: CASSVGGTGMNTEAFF; CDR3 DNA: TGTGCCAGCAGCGTAGGGGGGACAGGGATGAACACTGAAGCTTTCTTT
CDR3 length: 12; clone size: -; V gene: TRBV11-2; D gene: -; J gene: TRBJ2-7; CDR3 protein: CASSLLPYEQYF; CDR3 DNA: TGTGCCAGCAGCCTCCTCCCCTACGAGCAGTACTTC
CDR3 length: 15; clone size: -; V gene: TRBV4-2; D gene: TRBD1; J gene: TRBJ1-2; CDR3 protein: CASSPATGVNYGYTF; CDR3 DNA: TGTGCCAGCAGCCCGGCGACAGGGGTCAACTATGGCTACACCTTC
CDR3 length: 12; clone size: -; V gene: TRBV18; D gene: -; J gene: TRBJ2-5; CDR3 protein: CASSPSRETQYF; CDR3 DNA: TGTGCCAGCTCACCCTCGAGGGAGACCCAGTACTTC
CDR3 length: 14; clone size: -; V gene: TRBV6-5; D gene: -; J gene: TRBJ2-7; CDR3 protein: CASSSTGTTYEQYF; CDR3 DNA: TGTGCCAGCAGCTCGACAGGAACCACCTACGAGCAGTACTTC
CDR3 length: 12; clone size: -; V gene: TRBV11-2; D gene: -; J gene: TRBJ2-2; CDR3 protein: CASSLLSGELFF; CDR3 DNA: TGTGCCAGCAGCTTACTCTCTGGGGAGCTGTTTTTT
CDR3 length: 15; clone size: -; V gene: TRBV19; D gene: -; J gene: TRBJ1-1; CDR3 protein: CASSISSGGRTEAFF; CDR3 DNA: TGTGCCAGTAGTATTTCCAGCGGGGGCCGGACTGAAGCTTTCTTT
CDR3 length: 16; clone size: -; V gene: TRBV29-1; D gene: -; J gene: TRBJ2-5; CDR3 protein: CSVERSLFVRQETQYF; CDR3 DNA: TGCAGCGTTGAAAGGTCTCTATTCGTCAGGCAAGAGACCCAGTACTTC
CDR3 length: 15; clone size: -; V gene: TRBV28; D gene: -; J gene: TRBJ2-2; CDR3 protein: CASRTAGHNTGELFF; CDR3 DNA: TGTGCCAGCAGAACCGCGGGCCACAACACCGGGGAGCTGTTTTTT
CDR3 length: 15; clone size: -; V gene: TRBV19; D gene: TRBD1; J gene: TRBJ2-7; CDR3 protein: CASSSGQMSSYEQYF; CDR3 DNA: TGTGCCAGTAGTTCGGGACAGATGAGCTCCTACGAGCAGTACTTC
CDR3 length: 15; clone size: -; V gene: TRBV5-1; D gene: TRBD1; J gene: TRBJ1-2; CDR3 protein: CASSLGTGGFYGYTF; CDR3 DNA: TGCGCCAGCAGCTTGGGGACAGGGGGATTCTATGGCTACACCTTC
CDR3 length: 15; clone size: -; V gene: TRBV6-1; D gene: TRBD2; J gene: TRBJ2-7; CDR3 protein: CASSELAGGTSAQYF; CDR3 DNA: TGTGCCAGCAGTGAATTAGCGGGGGGTACCTCTGCGCAGTACTTC
CDR3 length: 14; clone size: -; V gene: TRBV5-1; D gene: TRBD2; J gene: TRBJ2-1; CDR3 protein: CASSSRGGDNEQFF; CDR3 DNA: TGCGCCAGCAGCTCCCGCGGGGGAGACAATGAGCAGTTCTTC
CDR3 length: 16; clone size: -; V gene: TRBV6-6; D gene: -; J gene: TRBJ2-1; CDR3 protein: CASSYSRQGLGNEQFF; CDR3 DNA: TGTGCCAGCAGTTACTCGAGACAGGGACTAGGTAATGAGCAGTTCTTC
CDR3 length: 14; clone size: -; V gene: TRBV30; D gene: TRBD2; J gene: TRBJ2-7; CDR3 protein: CAWSVVLAGNEQYF; CDR3 DNA: TGTGCCTGGAGTGTTGTTCTAGCGGGGAATGAGCAGTACTTC
CDR3 length: 16; clone size: -; V gene: TRBV2; D gene: TRBD2; J gene: TRBJ2-3; CDR3 protein: CASKGERGGPPDTQYF; CDR3 DNA: TGTGCCAGCAAGGGTGAGCGGGGGGGCCCACCAGATACGCAGTATTTT
CDR3 length: 16; clone size: -; V gene: TRBV19; D gene: TRBD2; J gene: TRBJ2-7; CDR3 protein: CASSIYAGVADYEQYF; CDR3 DNA: TGTGCCAGTAGTATATATGCGGGGGTAGCGGACTACGAGCAGTACTTC
CDR3 length: 18; clone size: -; V gene: TRBV28; D gene: TRBD1; J gene: TRBJ1-2; CDR3 protein: CASSPIGTGGGVPYGYTF; CDR3 DNA: TGTGCCAGCAGCCCCATTGGGACAGGGGGCGGGGTTCCCTATGGCTACACCTTC
CDR3 length: 14; clone size: -; V gene: TRBV30; D gene: -; J gene: TRBJ2-3; CDR3 protein: CAWTMGRRADTQYF; CDR3 DNA: TGTGCCTGGACGATGGGCCGTAGAGCAGATACGCAGTATTTT
CDR3 length: 14; clone size: few; V gene: TRBV5-6; D gene: -; J gene: TRBJ2-5; CDR3 protein: CASSFPGSWETQYF; CDR3 DNA: TGTGCCAGCAGCTTCCCCGGGAGTTGGGAGACCCAGTACTTC
CDR3 length: 15; clone size: -; V gene: TRBV29-1; D gene: -; J gene: TRBJ2-1; CDR3 protein: CSVEGPGNSYNEQFF; CDR3 DNA: TGCAGCGTTGAAGGACCGGGAAACTCCTACAATGAGCAGTTCTTC
CDR3 length: 15; clone size: -; V gene: TRBV7-9; D gene: -; J gene: TRBJ1-5; CDR3 protein: CASSVAGASGQPQHF; CDR3 DNA: TGTGCCAGCAGTGTCGCGGGGGCCTCAGGTCAGCCCCAGCATTTT
CDR3 length: 15; clone size: -; V gene: TRBV5-1; D gene: TRBD1; J gene: TRBJ2-7; CDR3 protein: CASSKGQGLDYEQYF; CDR3 DNA: TGCGCCAGCAGCAAGGGACAGGGTCTTGACTACGAGCAGTACTTC
CDR3 length: 11; clone size: -; V gene: TRBV11-2; D gene: -; J gene: TRBJ1-1; CDR3 protein: CASSPFTEAFF; CDR3 DNA: TGTGCCAGCAGCCCATTCACTGAAGCTTTCTTT
CDR3 length: 13; clone size: once; V gene: TRBV30; D gene: -; J gene: TRBJ1-1; CDR3 protein: CAWSVRADTEAFF; CDR3 DNA: TGTGCCTGGAGTGTACGAGCGGACACTGAAGCTTTCTTT
CDR3 length: 16; clone size: -; V gene: TRBV9; D gene: TRBD1; J gene: TRBJ1-2; CDR3 protein: CASSSIPGTDSYGYTF; CDR3 DNA: TGTGCCAGCAGCTCCATCCCCGGGACAGACAGTTATGGCTACACCTTC
CDR3 length: 14; clone size: -; V gene: TRBV5-1; D gene: -; J gene: TRBJ1-6; CDR3 protein: CASSLDGDNSPLHF; CDR3 DNA: TGCGCCAGCAGCCTCGACGGGGATAATTCACCCCTCCACTTT
CDR3 length: 15; clone size: -; V gene: TRBV19; D gene: -; J gene: TRBJ2-1; CDR3 protein: CASGSYGDNPNEQFF; CDR3 DNA: TGTGCCAGTGGGTCGTACGGGGACAACCCCAATGAGCAGTTCTTC
CDR3 length: 16; clone size: -; V gene: TRBV9; D gene: -; J gene: TRBJ2-7; CDR3 protein: CASSPAGLTAYYEQYF; CDR3 DNA: TGTGCCAGCAGCCCGGCAGGACTCACAGCGTACTACGAGCAGTACTTC
CDR3 length: 15; clone size: -; V gene: TRBV7-3; D gene: TRBD1; J gene: TRBJ1-1; CDR3 protein: CASSRDRGLGTEAFF; CDR3 DNA: TGTGCCAGCAGCAGGGACAGGGGGCTCGGCACTGAAGCTTTCTTT
CDR3 length: 15; clone size: -; V gene: TRBV5-1; D gene: TRBD2; J gene: TRBJ2-1; CDR3 protein: CASSSSGDSYNEQFF; CDR3 DNA: TGCGCCAGCAGCTCCAGCGGGGATTCCTACAATGAGCAGTTCTTC
CDR3 length: 14; clone size: few; V gene: TRBV5-4; D gene: TRBD1; J gene: TRBJ1-4; CDR3 protein: CASGDGTGREKLFF; CDR3 DNA: TGTGCCAGCGGCGACGGGACAGGGCGGGAAAAACTGTTTTTT
CDR3 length: 13; clone size: -; V gene: TRBV19; D gene: TRBD1; J gene: TRBJ2-7; CDR3 protein: CASSLNRGREQYF; CDR3 DNA: TGTGCCAGTAGTCTCAACAGGGGGCGCGAGCAGTACTTC
CDR3 length: 14; clone size: -; V gene: TRBV5-1; D gene: TRBD2; J gene: TRBJ2-2; CDR3 protein: CASRPGGKGGELFF; CDR3 DNA: TGCGCCAGCCGGCCGGGAGGAAAGGGCGGGGAGCTGTTTTTT
CDR3 length: 16; clone size: -; V gene: TRBV14; D gene: -; J gene: TRBJ2-5; CDR3 protein: CASSQGAFYRGETQYF; CDR3 DNA: TGTGCCAGCAGCCAAGGGGCCTTCTATCGGGGAGAGACCCAGTACTTC
CDR3 length: 13; clone size: -; V gene: TRBV5-1; D gene: -; J gene: TRBJ1-1; CDR3 protein: CASSLVGGFEAFF; CDR3 DNA: TGCGCCAGCAGCTTGGTTGGCGGCTTTGAAGCTTTCTTT
CDR3 length: 14; clone size: few; V gene: TRBV19; D gene: TRBD1; J gene: TRBJ2-3; CDR3 protein: CASSIRGSADTQYF; CDR3 DNA: TGTGCCAGTAGTATCAGGGGGAGTGCAGATACGCAGTATTTT
CDR3 length: 19; clone size: -; V gene: TRBV5-1; D gene: TRBD2; J gene: TRBJ2-3; CDR3 protein: CASSLGLAGGGWDTDTQYF; CDR3 DNA: TGCGCCAGCAGCCTTGGACTAGCGGGAGGTGGATGGGACACAGATACGCAGTATTTT